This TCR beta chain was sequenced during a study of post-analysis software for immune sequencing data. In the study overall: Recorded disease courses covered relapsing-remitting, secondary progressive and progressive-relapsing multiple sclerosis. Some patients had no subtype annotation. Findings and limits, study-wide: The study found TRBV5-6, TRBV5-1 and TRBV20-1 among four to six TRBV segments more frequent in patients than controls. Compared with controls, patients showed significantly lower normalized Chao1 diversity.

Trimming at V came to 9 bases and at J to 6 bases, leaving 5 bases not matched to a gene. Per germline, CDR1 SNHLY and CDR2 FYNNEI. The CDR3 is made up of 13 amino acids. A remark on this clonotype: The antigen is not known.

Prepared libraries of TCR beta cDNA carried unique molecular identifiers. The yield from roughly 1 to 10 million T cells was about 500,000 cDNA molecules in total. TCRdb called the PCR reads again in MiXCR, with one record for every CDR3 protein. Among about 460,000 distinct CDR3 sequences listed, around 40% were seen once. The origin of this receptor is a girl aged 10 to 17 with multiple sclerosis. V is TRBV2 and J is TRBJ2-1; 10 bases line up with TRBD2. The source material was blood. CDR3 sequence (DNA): TGTGCCAGACGGACTAGCGGTGTCAATGAGCAGTTCTTC. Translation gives CARRTSGVNEQFF.